What follows are 29 T cell receptor beta chains derived from one specimen sequenced in a study of T cells in Graves' hyperthyroidism and ophthalmopathy. Template material for amplifying TCR beta CDR3 regions consisted of RNA transcripts. HTBI primers were used for first-round RT-PCR of the TCR CDR3. TCRdb called the multiplex PCR reads again in MiXCR, with one record for every CDR3 protein. The sample contains fewer than 500,000 distinct CDR3 sequences, approximately 12% of which appear only once. Material for sequencing was blood. The source of these receptors is a man between 25 and 39 years old with Graves' hyperthyroidism that later progressed to Graves' ophthalmopathy.

In its sample, this clonotype was seen once. The CDR3 bases are TGTGCCAGTATCCCGACAGGGATTGGTGGCTACACCTTC. It specifies CASIPTGIGGYTF. The gene calls are TRBV19 and TRBJ1-2; 7 bases are a match to TRBD1. This CDR3 contains 13 residues. Germline V gene lookup returns CDR1 LNHDA and CDR2 SQIVND (reference sequence). Trimming took 7 bases from V and 7 from J; bases not matched to a gene: 9.

This clonotype was detected ten times or more. The chain employs TRBV16 and TRBJ2-7; TRBD2 matches at 8 bases. From germline, CDR1 is KGHSY and CDR2 FQNENV. The CDR3 length is 16 residues. V gave up 2 bases and J gave up 0 bases; unmatched junction bases: 6. CDR3 sequence reads: CASSQGLAGSSYEQYF. In DNA form, the CDR3 reads TGTGCCAGCAGCCAAGGTTTAGCGGGGAGCTCCTACGAGCAGTACTTC.

This clonotype was observed a few times. V usage is TRBV20-1 and J usage is TRBJ1-5, with D possibly matching TRBD1 (6 bases). Germline V gene sequence: CDR1 DFQATT, CDR2 SNEGSKA (reference sequence). V lost 1 base and J lost 0, with 10 bases in between. There are 15 residues in the CDR3. CDR3 DNA sequence: TGCAGTGCTAGAGGAGGGGGGAATAGCAATCAGCCCCAGCATTTT. Translated: CSARGGGNSNQPQHF.

This chain links TRBV28 with TRBJ2-5; 10 bases map to TRBD1. The germline gives CDR1 MDHEN, CDR2 SYDVKM. After removal of 3 bases from V and 5 bases from J, the junction contained 6 bases not matched to a gene. The CDR3 contains 15 residues. The CDR3 region has the DNA TGTGCCAGCAGTTTCTCGACAGGGGGCATTGAGACCCAGTACTTC. Translating gives CASSFSTGGIETQYF.

This clonotype was detected a few times. J is TRBJ2-5 and V is TRBV29-1; D assignment may be TRBD1 or TRBD2 (6 bases each). The CDR3 is 14 amino acids. With 6 bases removed from V and 5 bases from J, the gap between germline ends came to 19 bases. In germline, CDR1 is SQVTM, CDR2 ANQGSEA. The CDR3 DNA follows: TGCAGCGTGGGGGGAACAGGGACGGGGGAGACCCAGTACTTC. The encoded protein is CSVGGTGTGETQYF.

This clonotype was picked up many times. V gene TRBV30 combines with J gene TRBJ2-1; perhaps D is TRBD1 or TRBD2 (5 bases each). The CDR3 has 13 residues. Germline lookup yields CDR1 GTSNPN and CDR2 SVGIG (reference sequence). Trimming removed 2 bases at V and 7 bases at J, with 12 bases between. The CDR3 region is CAWSRAGTNEQFF. The CDR3 region has the DNA TGTGCCTGGAGTAGAGCAGGGACGAATGAGCAGTTCTTC.

The chain is built from TRBV19 and TRBJ2-6; D not certain. Looked up from germline, CDR1 is LNHDA and CDR2 is SQIVND (reference sequence). The V end lost 7 bases, the J end lost 0 bases, and 7 bases lay between the germline ends. CDR3 length: 14 amino acids. CDR3: CASKLLSGANVLTF. The CDR3 bases are TGTGCCAGTAAGCTTCTCTCTGGGGCCAACGTCCTGACTTTC.

This clonotype was recorded at least ten times. The V call is TRBV5-1, the J call TRBJ1-2, with D possibly being TRBD1 (5 bases). Germline CDR1 SGHRS, CDR2 YFSETQ. The CDR3 is 13 amino acids. With 4 bases removed from V and 3 bases from J, the gap between germline ends came to 10 bases. The CDR3 spells CASSIREDYGYTF. CDR3 DNA: TGCGCCAGCAGCATCAGGGAGGACTATGGCTACACCTTC.

V is TRBV5-1 and J is TRBJ2-7, with 10 bases that match TRBD2. The J segment lost 2 bases and the V segment lost 3 bases, leaving 5 bases of the junction unmatched. The CDR3 covers 15 residues. The germline V gene has CDR1 SGHRS and CDR2 YFSETQ. The CDR3 loop is CASSWSSGGPYEQYF. The DNA of the CDR3 is TGCGCCAGCAGCTGGTCTAGCGGGGGACCCTACGAGCAGTACTTC.

This clonotype has a count of ten or more. The chain couples TRBV6-1 to TRBJ2-7; 7 bases map to TRBD1. Looked up from germline, CDR1 is MNHNS and CDR2 is SASEGT. The V and J ends lost 6 bases and 2 bases, in that order; junction bases with no gene match: 7. The CDR3 contains 14 residues. This CDR3 is CASRTGTEPYEQYF. CDR3 coding DNA: TGTGCCAGCAGGACCGGGACAGAACCCTACGAGCAGTACTTC.

This clonotype showed up many times. J is TRBJ2-7 and V is TRBV12-3 or TRBV12-4; tentatively, D is TRBD1 (5 bases). Trimming cost V 1 base and J 6 bases, with 13 bases left between them. The CDR3 has 14 residues. As DNA, the CDR3 is TGTGCCAGCAGTTTAGATTCCAGGGTATCCGAGCAGTACTTC. It translates to CASSLDSRVSEQYF.

Many counts were recorded for this clonotype. The genes are TRBV12-3 or TRBV12-4 and TRBJ2-1, with 12 nucleotides matching TRBD2. This CDR3 is 17 amino acids long. The ends lost 5 bases at V and 6 bases at J; junction bases unmatched: 11. The CDR3 DNA reads TGTGCCAGCAGTAGAGCCCAAGGGACTAGCGGGTCCAATGAGCAGTTCTTC. This encodes CASSRAQGTSGSNEQFF.

This clonotype occurred a few times. The V and J genes are TRBV6-1 and TRBJ1-5; D may be TRBD1 (6 bases). Germline assignment: CDR1 MNHNS and CDR2 SASEGT. The CDR3 runs to 13 residues. Trimming cost V 6 bases and J 9 bases, with 15 bases left between them. The CDR3 sequence is CASRGGLGWPQHF. The CDR3 coding sequence is TGTGCCAGCAGAGGGGGGCTGGGGTGGCCCCAGCATTTT.

The CDR3 loop is CASSFPVGAGKRATGELFF. The CDR3 DNA reads TGTGCCAGCAGCTTCCCTGTCGGGGCCGGAAAACGGGCCACCGGGGAGCTGTTTTTT. The genes are TRBV7-8 and TRBJ2-2, with D perhaps TRBD1 or TRBD2 (5 bases each). Trimming shortened V by 3 bases and J by 4 bases, and 24 bases separated the two germline ends. Per the germline V gene, CDR1 is SGHVS and CDR2 is FQNEAQ. There are 19 residues in the CDR3.

In this sample, this clonotype turned up many times. The chain joins TRBV2 to TRBJ2-5; 9 bases align to TRBD1. CDR1 is SNHLY, CDR2 FYNNEI, per germline. J was trimmed by 2 bases and V by 4 bases; bases with no gene match: 8. This CDR3 has 16 residues. The CDR3 DNA sequence: TGTGCCAGCAGTGCAATTGACAGGGGGTTTCAAGAGACCCAGTACTTC. Translated, it gives CASSAIDRGFQETQYF.

The V gene is TRBV11-2, the J gene TRBJ2-1, with 9 bases that match TRBD2. Germline V gives CDR1 SGHAT, CDR2 FQNNGV. The CDR3 spans 16 residues. The trim removed 0 bases at V and 6 bases at J, leaving 6 bases unmatched. CDR3 loop: CASSLDGGGGGNEQFF. Written as DNA, the CDR3 is TGTGCCAGCAGCTTAGATGGGGGCGGGGGGGGCAATGAGCAGTTCTTC.

This clonotype was seen at least ten times. This chain links TRBV6-1 with TRBJ1-1, with D possibly being TRBD1 (5 bases). The germline V gene encodes CDR1 MNHNS and CDR2 SASEGT. CDR3 length equals 15 residues. V lost 6 bases and J lost 1, with 15 bases in between. The CDR3 spells CASRQGIGGNTEAFF. Written as DNA, the CDR3 is TGTGCCAGCAGGCAGGGAATCGGGGGGAACACTGAAGCTTTCTTT.

The J gene is TRBJ2-1, the V gene TRBV28; a weak D match, TRBD2 (6 bases). CDR1 is MDHEN and CDR2 is SYDVKM in the germline V gene. The germline V and J ends were trimmed by 3 bases and 9 bases, with 15 bases remaining between them. This CDR3 comprises 14 residues. CDR3 bases: TGTGCCAGCAGTTTCTTAGCGGTAAGAGGTGAGCAGTTCTTC. Translation gives CASSFLAVRGEQFF.

This clonotype has a count of ten or more. This rearrangement joins TRBV27 to TRBJ2-3, with 9 bases that match TRBD1. J lost 1 base, V lost 5 bases, and 7 bases had no gene match. Germline CDR1 reads MNHEY; CDR2 reads SMNVEV (reference sequence). The CDR3 length is 16 residues. The CDR3 sequence is CASSPTGGLRTDTQYF. Written as DNA, the CDR3 is TGTGCCAGCAGTCCAACAGGGGGCCTCCGCACAGATACGCAGTATTTT.

This clonotype was recorded many times. V gene TRBV7-2 combines with J gene TRBJ1-1, with TRBD1 matching over 8 bases. Germline V CDR1 and CDR2: SGHTA, FQGNSA. J gave up 2 bases and V 3 bases, and 5 bases lay outside the gene matches. This CDR3 contains 15 residues. CDR3 sequence reads: CASSFRDRLNTEAFF. The CDR3 DNA sequence: TGTGCCAGCAGCTTCCGGGACAGGCTTAACACTGAAGCTTTCTTT. The entire variable domain, with the rest obtained from reference TRBV7-2 and TRBJ1-1, is as follows: GAGVSQSPSNKVTEKGKDVELRCDPISGHTALYWYRQSLGQGLEFLIYFQGNSAPDKSGLPSDRFSAERTGGSVSTLTIQRTQQEDSAVYLCASSFRDRLNTEAFFGQGTRLTVV.

This clonotype was counted ten times or more. The chain couples TRBV7-9 to TRBJ1-1; 9 nucleotides align to TRBD1. CDR1 is SEHNR, CDR2 FQNEAQ, per germline (reference sequence). V gave up 4 bases and J gave up 0 bases; unmatched junction bases: 3. This CDR3 is built from 15 residues. CDR3 loop: CASSSQGAMNTEAFF. As DNA, the CDR3 is TGTGCCAGCAGCTCACAGGGGGCCATGAACACTGAAGCTTTCTTT.

This clonotype was picked up many times. The rearrangement uses TRBV27 and TRBJ2-1, with TRBD2 matching over 7 bases. The junction had 5 bases not matched to a gene; V was cut back by 3 bases and J by 3 bases. The germline V gene encodes CDR1 MNHEY and CDR2 SMNVEV (reference sequence). The CDR3 runs 15 residues. DNA for the CDR3: TGTGCCAGCAGTTTGATCCAGCGGGACTACAATGAGCAGTTCTTC. This translates into CASSLIQRDYNEQFF.

There are many counts of this clonotype. CDR3 coding DNA: TGTGCCAGCAGTTCCCCACGCAAGCGGGGGGGCCTAAAGGAGCAGTACTTC. Its protein product is CASSSPRKRGGLKEQYF. The V call is TRBV27, the J call TRBJ2-7; 10 nucleotides agree with TRBD2. Trimming at V came to 4 bases and at J to 7 bases, leaving 16 bases not matched to a gene. The CDR3 contains 17 residues. Germline-derived CDR1 and CDR2 are MNHEY and SMNVEV (reference sequence).

The chain carries TRBV9 and TRBJ2-3, with D possibly TRBD2 on 5 matching bases. Trimming removed 4 bases from V and 2 bases from J, with 8 bases in between. CDR1 is SGDLS, CDR2 YYNGEE, per germline. The length of the CDR3 is 13 residues. Here the CDR3 reads CASSWTFTDTQYF. The CDR3 nucleotides are TGTGCCAGCAGCTGGACTTTCACAGATACGCAGTATTTT.

This chain joins TRBV11-2 and TRBJ2-5, with TRBD2 matching over 8 bases. Germline V gene sequence: CDR1 SGHAT, CDR2 FQNNGV. The CDR3 consists of 24 residues. J lost 4 bases, V lost 5 bases, and 36 bases had no gene match. The CDR3 bases are TGTGCCAGCAGCGTAACCAGCTGGGATAGCGGGGCCCCGGACGACGAACACCGAAGAGAGACCCAGTACTTC. It encodes CASSVTSWDSGAPDDEHRRETQYF.

The V gene is TRBV19, the J gene TRBJ2-3; 8 bases map to TRBD2. Trimming took 1 base from V and 0 from J; bases not matched to a gene: 6. Germline V gene sequence: CDR1 LNHDA, CDR2 SQIVND (reference sequence). The CDR3 is made up of 17 amino acids. CDR3 nucleotides: TGTGCCAGTAGTATAGTATTTCGCGGGGGGAGCACAGATACGCAGTATTTT. This encodes CASSIVFRGGSTDTQYF.

This chain links TRBV29-1 with TRBJ2-1; tentative D call: TRBD1 (6 bases). The CDR3 spans 14 residues. Germline CDR1 SQVTM, CDR2 ANQGSEA. Trimming removed 3 bases at V and 5 bases at J, with 14 bases between. Written as DNA, the CDR3 is TGCAGCGTTGAGGTTTTTGGGGGCAACAATGAGCAGTTCTTC. It yields the protein CSVEVFGGNNEQFF.

The genes are TRBV29-1 and TRBJ2-7; TRBD1 might be the D (5 bases). Trimming cost V 1 base and J 3 bases, with 16 bases left between them. CDR1 and CDR2 (germline): SQVTM, ANQGSEA. CDR3 length: 15 amino acids. DNA of the CDR3: TGCAGCGTTGAAGCCCTGGACACCCGGTTCTACGAGCAGTACTTC. Its translation: CSVEALDTRFYEQYF.

This clonotype was recorded at least ten times. CDR3 coding DNA: TGCGCCAGCAGCCTCGGGATGACGGGCACCGGGGAGCTGTTTTTT. Its protein is CASSLGMTGTGELFF. The chain recombines TRBV5-1 with TRBJ2-2, with D possibly TRBD2 on 5 matching bases. The CDR3 sequence is 15 residues long. V lost 4 bases and J 4 bases, leaving 14 bases between the germline ends. The germline V gene has CDR1 SGHRS and CDR2 YFSETQ. Complete variable domain (other parts from reference TRBV5-1 and TRBJ2-2): KAGVTQTPRYLIKTRGQQVTLSCSPISGHRSVSWYQQTPGQGLQFLFEYFSETQRNKGNFPGRFSGRQFSNSRSEMNVSTLELGDSALYLCASSLGMTGTGELFFGEGSRLTVL.